The sequence of this T cell receptor beta chain was determined in a study of cytotoxic CD8 clonotypes in ibrutinib-treated CLL. Trimming removed 2 bases at V and 7 bases at J, with 15 bases between. Germline V gene lookup returns CDR1 MNHNY and CDR2 SVGAGI (reference sequence). This CDR3 has 16 residues. Libraries were prepared by immunoSEQ multiplex PCR; TCRdb keeps only in-frame clonotypes and omits some of them. Here the sample spans about 22,000 clones, roughly 70% being singletons. Sequenced material: PBMCs, taken after 12 months of ibrutinib treatment. This chain uses TRBV6-6 with TRBJ1-6; D ambiguous. The origin of this receptor is a human donor with chronic lymphocytic leukemia. This CDR3 reads CASSYPSARGNSPLHF. The CDR3, as DNA: TGTGCCAGCAGTTACCCCTCCGCACGCGGGAATTCACCCCTCCACTTT.